Sequencing of this T cell receptor beta chain was carried out in a study of read filtering for tumor transcriptome and immune sequencing. Study overall: Mean patient age was approximately 71 years, range about 45 to 85; approximately 17 male, 14 to 15 female. RNA-seq yielded only about 75 to 1,300 TCR reads, IR-seq about 4 to 10.27 million. General study results and limits: Dropping single-read clonotypes raised IR-seq and RNA-seq shared-clonotype correlation. IR-seq captured clonotypes deeper and more reliably than RNA-seq.

At least ten counts were recorded for this clonotype. Its antigen is unknown. Germline V CDR1 and CDR2: LGHDT, YNNKEL (reference sequence). J gave up 5 bases and V 2 bases, and 9 bases lay outside the gene matches. This CDR3 has 16 residues. From approximately 400 ng of RNA, a library with molecular barcoded alpha/delta and beta/gamma adaptors was made. TCRdb itself ran the reads through MiXCR, one entry per CDR3 protein. The table shows about 25,000 distinct CDR3 sequences, with around a fifth occurring only once. Source material: a population of CD138-negative cells sorted from bone marrow. The chain couples TRBV3-1 to TRBJ2-4; 7 nucleotides line up with TRBD1. The clonotype comes from a donor aged 40 or over with multiple myeloma. CDR3 bases: TGTGCCAGCAGCCAACCTAAGGGGGCGGTTGAAAACATTCAGTACTTC. Its protein product is CASSQPKGAVENIQYF. The variable domain in full, with the rest retrieved from reference TRBV3-1 and TRBJ2-4, is DTAVSQTPKYLVTQMGNDKSIKCEQNLGHDTMYWYKQDSKKFLKIMFSYNNKELIINETVPNRFSPKSPDKAHLNLHINSLELGDSAVYFCASSQPKGAVENIQYFGAGTRLSVL.